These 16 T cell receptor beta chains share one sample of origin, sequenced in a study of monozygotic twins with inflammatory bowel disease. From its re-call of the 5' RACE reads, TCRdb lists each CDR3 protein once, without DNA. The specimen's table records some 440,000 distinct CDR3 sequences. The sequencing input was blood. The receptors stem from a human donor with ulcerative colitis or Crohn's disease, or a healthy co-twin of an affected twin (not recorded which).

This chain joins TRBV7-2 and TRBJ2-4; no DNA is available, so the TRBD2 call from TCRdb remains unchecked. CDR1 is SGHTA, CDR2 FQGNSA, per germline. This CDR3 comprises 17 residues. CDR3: CASGGLATPSAKNIQYF.

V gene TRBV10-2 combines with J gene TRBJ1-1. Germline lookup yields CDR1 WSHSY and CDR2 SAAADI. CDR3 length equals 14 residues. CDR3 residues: CASSESRANTEAFF.

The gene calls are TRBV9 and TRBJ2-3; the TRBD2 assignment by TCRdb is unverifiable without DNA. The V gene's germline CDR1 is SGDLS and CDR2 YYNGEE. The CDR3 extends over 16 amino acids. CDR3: CASSVDRAGRTDTQYF.

The CDR3 loop is CASRGEPNTGELFF. V is TRBV5-1 and J is TRBJ2-2. This CDR3 spans 14 amino acids. Germline V lookup: CDR1 SGHRS, CDR2 YFSETQ.

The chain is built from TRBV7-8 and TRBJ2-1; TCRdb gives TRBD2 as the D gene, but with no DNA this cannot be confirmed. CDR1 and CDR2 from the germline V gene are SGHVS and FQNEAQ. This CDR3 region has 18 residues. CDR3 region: CASSLTSGGAGSYNEQFF.

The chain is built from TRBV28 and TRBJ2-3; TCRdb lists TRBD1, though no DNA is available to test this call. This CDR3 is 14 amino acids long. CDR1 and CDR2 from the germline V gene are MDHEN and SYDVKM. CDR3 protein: CASSLGSRTDTQYF.

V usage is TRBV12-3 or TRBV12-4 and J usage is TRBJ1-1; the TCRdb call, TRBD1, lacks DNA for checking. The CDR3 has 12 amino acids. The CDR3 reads CASGQMNTEAFF.

CDR3 loop: CASSPGGSGANVLTF. The chain links TRBV5-1 to TRBJ2-6; TCRdb's D call, TRBD1, is unchecked because there is no DNA. CDR1 is SGHRS and CDR2 is YFSETQ in the germline V gene. The CDR3 is made up of 15 amino acids.

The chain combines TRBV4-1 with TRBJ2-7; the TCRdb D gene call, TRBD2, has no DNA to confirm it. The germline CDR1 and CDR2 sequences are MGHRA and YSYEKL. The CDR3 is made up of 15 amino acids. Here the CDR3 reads CASSQENRASYEQYF.

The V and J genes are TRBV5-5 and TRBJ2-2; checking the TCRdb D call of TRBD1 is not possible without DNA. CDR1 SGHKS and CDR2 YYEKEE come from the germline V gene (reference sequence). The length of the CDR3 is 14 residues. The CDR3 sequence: CASSLRDSHGELFF.

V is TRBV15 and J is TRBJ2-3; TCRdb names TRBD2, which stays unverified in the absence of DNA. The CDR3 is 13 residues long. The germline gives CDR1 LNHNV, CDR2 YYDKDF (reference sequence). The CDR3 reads CATSRTGADTQYF.

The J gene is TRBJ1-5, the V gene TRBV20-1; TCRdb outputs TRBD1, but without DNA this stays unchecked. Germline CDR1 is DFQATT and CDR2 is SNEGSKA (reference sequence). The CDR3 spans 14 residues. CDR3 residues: CSARQGGSNQPQHF.

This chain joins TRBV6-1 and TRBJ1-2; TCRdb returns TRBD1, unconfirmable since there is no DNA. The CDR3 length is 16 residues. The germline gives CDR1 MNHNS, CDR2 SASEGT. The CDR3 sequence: CASSDRNRGLSGGYTF.

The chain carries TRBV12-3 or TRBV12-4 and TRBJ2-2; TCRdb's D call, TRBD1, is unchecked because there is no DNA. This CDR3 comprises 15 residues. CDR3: CASTLGLANTGELFF.

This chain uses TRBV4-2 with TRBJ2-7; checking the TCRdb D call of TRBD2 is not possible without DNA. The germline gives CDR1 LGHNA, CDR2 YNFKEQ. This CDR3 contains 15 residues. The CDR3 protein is CASSQGGTGSYEQYF.

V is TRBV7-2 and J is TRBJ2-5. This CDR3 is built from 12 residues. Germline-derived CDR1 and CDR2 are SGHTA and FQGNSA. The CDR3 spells CASGGNQETQYF.